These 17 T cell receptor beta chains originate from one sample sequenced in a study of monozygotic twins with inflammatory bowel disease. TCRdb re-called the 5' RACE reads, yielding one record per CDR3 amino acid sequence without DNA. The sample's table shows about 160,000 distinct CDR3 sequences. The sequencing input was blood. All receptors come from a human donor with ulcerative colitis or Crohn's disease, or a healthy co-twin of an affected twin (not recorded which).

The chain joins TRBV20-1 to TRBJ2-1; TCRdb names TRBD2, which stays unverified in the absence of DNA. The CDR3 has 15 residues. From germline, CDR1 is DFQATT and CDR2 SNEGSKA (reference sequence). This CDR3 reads CSARPSGAIYNEQFF.

The CDR3 loop reads CASKPLVVTNYEQFF. The J gene is TRBJ2-1, the V gene TRBV5-1; there is no DNA to check the TCRdb D call of TRBD1. Looked up from germline, CDR1 is SGHRS and CDR2 is YFSETQ. The CDR3 is made up of 15 amino acids.

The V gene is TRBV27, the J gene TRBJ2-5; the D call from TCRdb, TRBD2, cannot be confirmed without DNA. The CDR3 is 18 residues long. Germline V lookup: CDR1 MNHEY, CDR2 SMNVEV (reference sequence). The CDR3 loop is CASSSARLTSGGQETQYF.

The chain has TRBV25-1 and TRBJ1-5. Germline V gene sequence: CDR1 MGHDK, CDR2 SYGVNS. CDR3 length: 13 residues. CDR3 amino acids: CASSESSNQPQHF.

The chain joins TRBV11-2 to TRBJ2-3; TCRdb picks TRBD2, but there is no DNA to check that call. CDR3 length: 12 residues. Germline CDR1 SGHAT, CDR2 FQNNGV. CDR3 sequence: CASTHLADTQYF.

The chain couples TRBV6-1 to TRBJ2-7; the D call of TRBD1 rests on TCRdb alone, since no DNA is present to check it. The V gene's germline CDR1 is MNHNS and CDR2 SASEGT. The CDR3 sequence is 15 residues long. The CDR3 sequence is CASSPTALRGDEQYF.

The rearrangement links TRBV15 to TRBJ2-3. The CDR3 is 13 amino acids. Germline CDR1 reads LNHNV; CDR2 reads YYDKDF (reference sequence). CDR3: CATTFATFDTQYF.

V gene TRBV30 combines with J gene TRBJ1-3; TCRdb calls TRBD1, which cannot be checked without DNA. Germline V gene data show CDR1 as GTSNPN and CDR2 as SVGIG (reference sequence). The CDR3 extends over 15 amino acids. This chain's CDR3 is CAWSGGTGRGNTIYF.

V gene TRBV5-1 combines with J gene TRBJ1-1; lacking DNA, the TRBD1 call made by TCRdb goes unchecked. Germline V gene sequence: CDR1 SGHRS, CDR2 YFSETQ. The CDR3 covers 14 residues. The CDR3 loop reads CASSSGQGKTEAFF.

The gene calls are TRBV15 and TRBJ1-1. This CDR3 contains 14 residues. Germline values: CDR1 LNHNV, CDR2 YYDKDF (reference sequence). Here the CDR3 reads CATSRDPGLSSAFF.

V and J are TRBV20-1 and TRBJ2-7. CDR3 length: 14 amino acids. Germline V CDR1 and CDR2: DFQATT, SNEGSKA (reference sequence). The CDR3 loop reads CSASRSTFILEQYF.

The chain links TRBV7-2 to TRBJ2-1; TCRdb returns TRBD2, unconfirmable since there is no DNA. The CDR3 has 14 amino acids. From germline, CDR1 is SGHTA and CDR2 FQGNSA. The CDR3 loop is CASSPPAFYNEQFF.

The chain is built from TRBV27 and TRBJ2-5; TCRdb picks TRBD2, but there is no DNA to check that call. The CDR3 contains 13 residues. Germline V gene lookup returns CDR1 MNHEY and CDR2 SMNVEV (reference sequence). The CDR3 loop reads CASTTGPKETQYF.

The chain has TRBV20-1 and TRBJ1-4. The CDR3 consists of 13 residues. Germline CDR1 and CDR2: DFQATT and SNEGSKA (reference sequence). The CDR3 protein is CSALGWANEKLFF.

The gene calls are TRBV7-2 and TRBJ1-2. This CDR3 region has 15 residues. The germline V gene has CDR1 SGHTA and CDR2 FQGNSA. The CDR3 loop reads CASSPSSSGNYGYTF. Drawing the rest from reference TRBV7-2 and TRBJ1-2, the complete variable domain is GAGVSQSPSNKVTEKGKDVELRCDPISGHTALYWYRQSLGQGLEFLIYFQGNSAPDKSGLPSDRFSAERTGGSVSTLTIQRTQQEDSAVYLCASSPSSSGNYGYTFGSGTRLTVV.

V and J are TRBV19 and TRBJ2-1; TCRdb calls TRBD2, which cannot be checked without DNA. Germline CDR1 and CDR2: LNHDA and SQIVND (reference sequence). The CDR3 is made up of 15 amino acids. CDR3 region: CASSWRASLSNEQFF.

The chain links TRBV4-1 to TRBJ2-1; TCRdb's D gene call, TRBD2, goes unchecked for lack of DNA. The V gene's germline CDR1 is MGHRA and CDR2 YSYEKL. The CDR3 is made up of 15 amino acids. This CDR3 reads CASSQPGLLYNEQFF.